The T cell receptor (beta chain) described here comes from a study of blood T cell repertoires in COVID-19. Germline assignment: CDR1 MNHEY and CDR2 SVGAGI. V lost 4 bases and J lost 1, with 7 bases in between. The CDR3 is 13 amino acids. The study drew participants aged about 18 to 95 years from some 25 US areas. Clones were sequenced by immunoSEQ multiplex PCR, and TCRdb holds only the in-frame ones, with some missing. The data show some 200,000 clones, around 89% seen once. About this clone: The sample holds other DNA sequences that translate to the same CDR3.

The chain joins TRBV6-5 to TRBJ1-1, with D hard to call. The source is a young woman in a cohort exposed to, infected with or recovered from COVID-19 (not recorded which). Source material: PBMCs or T cells enriched from blood (not recorded which). CDR3 in DNA: TGTGCCAGCAGTTCGCGCGAGAACACTGAAGCTTTCTTT. It is translated as CASSSRENTEAFF.